This record covers a single T cell receptor (beta chain). Its target is unknown. The V end lost 0 bases, the J end lost 2 bases, and 16 bases lay between the germline ends. The V gene's germline CDR1 is LGHNA and CDR2 YSLEER. This CDR3 has 18 residues. These data originate in a study of cytomegalovirus exposure and HLA in healthy donors. Study-wide points: Several of the most significant clusters were apparently associated with common viral pathogens in a later analysis.

The PCR made use of 60 Vbeta and 13 Jbeta primers. Measured with immunoSEQ multiplex PCR; TCRdb has only the in-frame clones, and not every one. The table records around 150,000 clones, about 76% of them present only once. The clonotype originates from a human donor in good health. The material sequenced was PBMCs. The chain couples TRBV4-3 to TRBJ2-2; tentatively, D is TRBD1 (5 bases). CDR3 bases: TGCGCCAGCAGCCAAGATTCCACAGGCCTATCTAACACCGGGGAGCTGTTTTTT. It yields the protein CASSQDSTGLSNTGELFF.